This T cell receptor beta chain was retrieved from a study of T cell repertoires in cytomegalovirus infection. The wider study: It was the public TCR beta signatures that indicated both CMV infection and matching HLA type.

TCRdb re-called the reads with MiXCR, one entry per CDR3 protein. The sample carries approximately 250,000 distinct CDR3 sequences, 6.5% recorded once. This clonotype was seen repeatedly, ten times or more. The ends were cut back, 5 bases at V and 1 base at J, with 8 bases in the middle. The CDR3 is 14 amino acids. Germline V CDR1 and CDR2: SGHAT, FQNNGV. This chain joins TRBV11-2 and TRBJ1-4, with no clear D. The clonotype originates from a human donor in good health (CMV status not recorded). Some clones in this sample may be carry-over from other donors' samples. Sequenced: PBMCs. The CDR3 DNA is TGTGCCAGCAGCATAACAGTAACTAATGAAAAACTGTTTTTT. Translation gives CASSITVTNEKLFF.